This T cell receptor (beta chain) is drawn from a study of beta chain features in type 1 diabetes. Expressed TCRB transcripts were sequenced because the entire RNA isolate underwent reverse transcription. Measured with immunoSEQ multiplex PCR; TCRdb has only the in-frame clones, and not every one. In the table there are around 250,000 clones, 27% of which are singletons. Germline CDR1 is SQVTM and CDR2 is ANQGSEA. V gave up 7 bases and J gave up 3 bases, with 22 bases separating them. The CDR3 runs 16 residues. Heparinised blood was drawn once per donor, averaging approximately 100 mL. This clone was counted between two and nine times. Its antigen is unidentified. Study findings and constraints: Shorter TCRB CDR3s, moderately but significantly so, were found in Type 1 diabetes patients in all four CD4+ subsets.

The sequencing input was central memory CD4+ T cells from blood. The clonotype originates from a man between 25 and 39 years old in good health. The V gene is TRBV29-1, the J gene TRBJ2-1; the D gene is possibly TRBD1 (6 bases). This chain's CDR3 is CSALRQDAPHYNEQFF. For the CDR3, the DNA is TGCAGCGCTCTTCGACAGGACGCGCCCCACTACAATGAGCAGTTCTTC.